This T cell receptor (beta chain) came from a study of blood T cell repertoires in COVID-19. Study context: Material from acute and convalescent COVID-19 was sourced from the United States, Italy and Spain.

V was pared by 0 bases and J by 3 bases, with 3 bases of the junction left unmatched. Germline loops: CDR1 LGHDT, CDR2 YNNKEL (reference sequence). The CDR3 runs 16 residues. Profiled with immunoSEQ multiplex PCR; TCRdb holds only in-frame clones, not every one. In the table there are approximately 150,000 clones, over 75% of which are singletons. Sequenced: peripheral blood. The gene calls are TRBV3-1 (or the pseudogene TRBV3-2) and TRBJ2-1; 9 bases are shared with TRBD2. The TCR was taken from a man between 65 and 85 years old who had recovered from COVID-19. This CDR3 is CASSQEASGIYNEQFF. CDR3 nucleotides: TGTGCCAGCAGCCAAGAAGCTAGCGGGATCTACAATGAGCAGTTCTTC.